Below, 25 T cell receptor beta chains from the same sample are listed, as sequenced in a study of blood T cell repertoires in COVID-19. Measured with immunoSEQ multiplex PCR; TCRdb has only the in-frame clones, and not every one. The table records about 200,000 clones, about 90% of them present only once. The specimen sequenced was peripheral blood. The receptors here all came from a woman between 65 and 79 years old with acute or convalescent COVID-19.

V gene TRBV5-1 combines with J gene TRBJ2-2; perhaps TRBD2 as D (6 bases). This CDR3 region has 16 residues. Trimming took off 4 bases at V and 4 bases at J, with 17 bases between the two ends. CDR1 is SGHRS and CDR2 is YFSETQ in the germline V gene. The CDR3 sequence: CASSTTGLPTTGELFF. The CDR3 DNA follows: TGCGCCAGCAGCACAACGGGACTTCCAACCACCGGGGAGCTGTTTTTT. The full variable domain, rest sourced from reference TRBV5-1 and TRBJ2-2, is KAGVTQTPRYLIKTRGQQVTLSCSPISGHRSVSWYQQTPGQGLQFLFEYFSETQRNKGNFPGRFSGRQFSNSRSEMNVSTLELGDSALYLCASSTTGLPTTGELFFGEGSRLTVL.

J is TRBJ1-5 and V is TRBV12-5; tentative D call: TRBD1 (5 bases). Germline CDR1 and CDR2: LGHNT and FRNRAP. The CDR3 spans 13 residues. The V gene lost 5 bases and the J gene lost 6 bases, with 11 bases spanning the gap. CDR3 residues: CASGPSGLQPQHF. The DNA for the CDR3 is TGTGCTAGTGGTCCTTCGGGACTTCAGCCCCAGCATTTT.

In DNA, the CDR3 is TGTGCCATGGCCCTGGGAGGGGCCAGGGGTGAGCAGTTCTTC. This codes for CAMALGGARGEQFF. The chain combines TRBV10-3 with TRBJ2-1, with D perhaps matching TRBD2 (7 bases). The germline V and J ends were trimmed by 9 bases and 9 bases, with 21 bases remaining between them. Germline assignment: CDR1 ENHRY and CDR2 SYGVKD. The CDR3 has 14 amino acids.

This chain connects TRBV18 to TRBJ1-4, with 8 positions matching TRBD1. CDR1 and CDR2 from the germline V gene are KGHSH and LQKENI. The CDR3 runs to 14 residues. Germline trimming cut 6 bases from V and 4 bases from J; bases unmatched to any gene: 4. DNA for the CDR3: TGTGCCAGCTCTCTTGACAGGGGTAATGAAAAACTGTTTTTT. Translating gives CASSLDRGNEKLFF.

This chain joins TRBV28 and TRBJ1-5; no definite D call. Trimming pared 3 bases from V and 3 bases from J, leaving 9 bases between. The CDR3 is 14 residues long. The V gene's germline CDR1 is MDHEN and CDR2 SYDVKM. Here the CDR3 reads CASSFFSVNQPQHF. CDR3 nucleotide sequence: TGTGCCAGCAGTTTTTTCAGTGTCAATCAGCCCCAGCATTTT.

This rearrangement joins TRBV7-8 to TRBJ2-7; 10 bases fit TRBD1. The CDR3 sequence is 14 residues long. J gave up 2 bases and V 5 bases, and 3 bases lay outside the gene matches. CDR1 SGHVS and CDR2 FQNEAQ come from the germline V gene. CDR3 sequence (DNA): TGTGCCAGCAGCCCCGGGACAGGGGCCTACGAGCAGTACTTC. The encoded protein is CASSPGTGAYEQYF.

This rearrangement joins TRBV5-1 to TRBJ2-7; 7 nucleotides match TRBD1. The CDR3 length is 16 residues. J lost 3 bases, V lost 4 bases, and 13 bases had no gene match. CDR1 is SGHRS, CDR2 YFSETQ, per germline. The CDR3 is CASSPGLTGHSYEQYF. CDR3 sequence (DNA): TGCGCCAGCAGCCCCGGGTTGACAGGGCACAGCTACGAGCAGTACTTC. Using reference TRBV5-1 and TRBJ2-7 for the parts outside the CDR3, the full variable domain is KAGVTQTPRYLIKTRGQQVTLSCSPISGHRSVSWYQQTPGQGLQFLFEYFSETQRNKGNFPGRFSGRQFSNSRSEMNVSTLELGDSALYLCASSPGLTGHSYEQYFGPGTRLTVT.

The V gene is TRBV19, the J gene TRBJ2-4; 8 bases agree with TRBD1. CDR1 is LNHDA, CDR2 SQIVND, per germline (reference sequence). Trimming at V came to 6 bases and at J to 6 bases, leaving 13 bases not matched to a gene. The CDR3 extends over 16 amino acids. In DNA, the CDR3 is TGTGCCAGTAGCCGGGCCAGACAGGGGCAGGGAAACATTCAGTACTTC. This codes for CASSRARQGQGNIQYF.

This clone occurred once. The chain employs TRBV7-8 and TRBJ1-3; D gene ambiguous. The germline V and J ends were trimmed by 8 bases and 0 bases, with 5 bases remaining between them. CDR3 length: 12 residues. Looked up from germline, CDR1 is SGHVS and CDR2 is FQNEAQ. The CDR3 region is CASFHSGNTIYF. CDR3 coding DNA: TGTGCCAGCTTTCACTCTGGAAACACCATATATTTT. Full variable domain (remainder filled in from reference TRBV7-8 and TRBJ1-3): GAGVSQSPRYKVAKRGQDVALRCDPISGHVSLFWYQQALGQGPEFLTYFQNEAQLDKSGLPSDRFFAERPEGSVSTLKIQRTQQEDSAVYLCASFHSGNTIYFGEGSWLTVV.

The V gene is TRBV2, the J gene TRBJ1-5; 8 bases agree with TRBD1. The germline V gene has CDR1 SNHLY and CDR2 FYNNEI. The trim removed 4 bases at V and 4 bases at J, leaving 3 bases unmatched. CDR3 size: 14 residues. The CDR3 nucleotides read TGTGCCAGCAGTGGGACAGGGCAGAATCAGCCCCAGCATTTT. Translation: CASSGTGQNQPQHF.

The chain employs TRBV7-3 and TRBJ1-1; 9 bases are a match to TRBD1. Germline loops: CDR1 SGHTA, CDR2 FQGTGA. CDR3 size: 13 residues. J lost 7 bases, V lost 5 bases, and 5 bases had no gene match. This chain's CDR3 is CASSPGTGIEAFF. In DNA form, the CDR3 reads TGTGCCAGCAGCCCCGGGACAGGGATTGAAGCTTTCTTT.

CDR3 DNA sequence: TGTGCCAGTAGTACCCACGAGGGTACAGGCTACACCTTC. It specifies CASSTHEGTGYTF. The chain recombines TRBV19 with TRBJ1-2, with no clear D. Germline lookup yields CDR1 LNHDA and CDR2 SQIVND (reference sequence). This CDR3 has 13 residues. V was pared by 4 bases and J by 8 bases, with 14 bases between.

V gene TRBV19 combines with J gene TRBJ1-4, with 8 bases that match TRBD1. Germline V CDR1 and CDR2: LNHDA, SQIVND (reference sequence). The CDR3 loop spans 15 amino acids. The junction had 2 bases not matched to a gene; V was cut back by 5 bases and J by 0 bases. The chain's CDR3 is CASSETGATNEKLFF. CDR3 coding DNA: TGTGCCAGTAGTGAGACAGGGGCAACTAATGAAAAACTGTTTTTT.

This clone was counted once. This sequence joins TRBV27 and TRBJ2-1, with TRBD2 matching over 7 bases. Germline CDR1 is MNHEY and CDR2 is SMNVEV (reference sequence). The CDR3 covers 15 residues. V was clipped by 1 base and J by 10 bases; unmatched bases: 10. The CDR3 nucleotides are TGTGCCAGCAGTTTATTTAGCGGGCTCGCCCCGGAGCAGTTCTTC. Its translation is CASSLFSGLAPEQFF.

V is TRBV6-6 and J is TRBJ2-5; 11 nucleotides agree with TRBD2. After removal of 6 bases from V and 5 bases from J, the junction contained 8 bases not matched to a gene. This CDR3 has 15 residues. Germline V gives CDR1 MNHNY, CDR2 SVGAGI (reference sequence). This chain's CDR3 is CASRELAGGGETQYF. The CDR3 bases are TGTGCCAGCAGGGAGCTAGCGGGGGGCGGGGAGACCCAGTACTTC.

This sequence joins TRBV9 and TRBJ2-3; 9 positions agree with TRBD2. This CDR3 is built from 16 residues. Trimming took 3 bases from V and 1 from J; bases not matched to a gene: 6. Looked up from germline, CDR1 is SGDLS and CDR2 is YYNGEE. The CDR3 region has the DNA TGTGCCAGCAGCGGGATAGCGGGGGAACGCACAGATACGCAGTATTTT. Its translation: CASSGIAGERTDTQYF.

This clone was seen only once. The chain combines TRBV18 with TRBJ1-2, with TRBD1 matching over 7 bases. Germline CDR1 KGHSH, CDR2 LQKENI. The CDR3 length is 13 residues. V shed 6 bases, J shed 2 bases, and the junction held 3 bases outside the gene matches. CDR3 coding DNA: TGTGCCAGCTCCCAGGGGGAGAACTATGGCTACACCTTC. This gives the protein CASSQGENYGYTF.

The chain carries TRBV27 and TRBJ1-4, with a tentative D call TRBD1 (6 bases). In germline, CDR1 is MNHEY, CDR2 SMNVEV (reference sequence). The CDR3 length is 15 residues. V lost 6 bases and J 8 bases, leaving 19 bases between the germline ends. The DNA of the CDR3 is TGTGCCAGCAGCTACGCGACAGGTCTGGGGGAAAAACTGTTTTTT. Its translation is CASSYATGLGEKLFF.

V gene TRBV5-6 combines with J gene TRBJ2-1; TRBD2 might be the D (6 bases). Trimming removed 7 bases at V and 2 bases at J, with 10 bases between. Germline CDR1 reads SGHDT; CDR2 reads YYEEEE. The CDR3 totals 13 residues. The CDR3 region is CASGTDPYNEQFF. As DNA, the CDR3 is TGTGCCAGCGGGACTGACCCCTACAATGAGCAGTTCTTC. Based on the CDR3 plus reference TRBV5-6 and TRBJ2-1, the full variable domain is DAGVTQSPTHLIKTRGQQVTLRCSPKSGHDTVSWYQQALGQGPQFIFQYYEEEERQRGNFPDRFSGHQFPNYSSELNVNALLLGDSALYLCASGTDPYNEQFFGPGTRLTVL.

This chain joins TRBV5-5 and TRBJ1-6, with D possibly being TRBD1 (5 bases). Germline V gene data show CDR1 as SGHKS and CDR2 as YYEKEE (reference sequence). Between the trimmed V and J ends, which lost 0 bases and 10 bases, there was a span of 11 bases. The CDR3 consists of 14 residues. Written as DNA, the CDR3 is TGTGCCAGCAGCTTGGGGGGGGAGACATCACCCCTCCACTTT. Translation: CASSLGGETSPLHF.

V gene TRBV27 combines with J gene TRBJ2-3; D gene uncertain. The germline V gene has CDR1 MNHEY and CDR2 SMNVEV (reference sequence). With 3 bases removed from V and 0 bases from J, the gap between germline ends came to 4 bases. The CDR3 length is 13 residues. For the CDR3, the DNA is TGTGCCAGCAGTTTCGGGAGCACAGATACGCAGTATTTT. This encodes CASSFGSTDTQYF.

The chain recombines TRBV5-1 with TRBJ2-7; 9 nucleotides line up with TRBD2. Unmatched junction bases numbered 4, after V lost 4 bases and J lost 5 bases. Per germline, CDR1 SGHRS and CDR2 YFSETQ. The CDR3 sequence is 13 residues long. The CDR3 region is CASSTLAGNEQYF. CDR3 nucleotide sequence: TGCGCCAGCAGCACCCTAGCGGGAAACGAGCAGTACTTC.

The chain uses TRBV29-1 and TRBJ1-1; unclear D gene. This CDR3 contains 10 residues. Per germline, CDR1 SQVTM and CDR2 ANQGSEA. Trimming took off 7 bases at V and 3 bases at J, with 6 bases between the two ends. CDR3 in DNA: TGCAGCGCATCTTACACTGAAGCTTTCTTT. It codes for CSASYTEAFF.

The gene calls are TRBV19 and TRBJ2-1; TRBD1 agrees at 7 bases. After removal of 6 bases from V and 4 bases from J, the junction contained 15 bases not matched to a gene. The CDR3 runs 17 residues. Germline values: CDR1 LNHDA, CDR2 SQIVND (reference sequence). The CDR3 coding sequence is TGTGCCAGTAGCGCCCTTAGGTTGACAGGGTTATACAATGAGCAGTTCTTC. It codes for CASSALRLTGLYNEQFF.

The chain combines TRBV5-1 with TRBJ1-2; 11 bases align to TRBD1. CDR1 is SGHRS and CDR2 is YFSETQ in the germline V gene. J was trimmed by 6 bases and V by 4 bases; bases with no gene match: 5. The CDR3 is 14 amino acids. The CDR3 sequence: CASSRDRGIDGYTF. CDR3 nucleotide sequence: TGCGCCAGCAGCCGGGACAGGGGGATCGATGGCTACACCTTC.